This TCR beta chain was profiled in a study of control samples from healthy donors and cancer patients. CDR3 length: 15 amino acids. Trimming removed 6 bases from V and 4 bases from J; junction bases left unmatched: 6. Germline values: CDR1 MDHEN, CDR2 SYDVKM. Assay used: immunoSEQ multiplex PCR; TCRdb lists only in-frame clones, some missing. Among around 150,000 clones listed, just over 85% were seen once. Sequencing input: blood. The chain recombines TRBV28 with TRBJ1-5; the match to TRBD1 covers 10 bases. The sequence came from a man in his late teens or twenties in good health. The CDR3, as DNA: TGTGCCAGCAGGGCGACAGGGGGCCGAAATCAGCCCCAGCATTTT. Translation: CASRATGGRNQPQHF.